What follows is one TCR beta chain and its context. Its target is not known. The table came from immunoSEQ multiplex PCR; TCRdb's copy has only in-frame clones and leaves some out. This table holds around 150,000 clones, roughly 93% found once. This specimen comes from a study of T cell responses to AZD1222 COVID-19 vaccine. Study findings and constraints: Reports say nearly half of spike-specific TCRs go after unmutated variant regions. Donors, mostly white British, included more females; clonal diversity was possibly underestimated.

Germline loops: CDR1 LNHDA, CDR2 SQIVND (reference sequence). V lost 6 bases to trimming and J lost 3 bases; unmatched junction nucleotides: 10. CDR3 length: 15 amino acids. This chain uses TRBV19 with TRBJ1-2; 7 bases are a match to TRBD1. This receptor was obtained from an adult who received the AZD1222 COVID-19 vaccine. The sample here was peripheral blood, taken 28 days after the second AZD1222 dose. The CDR3 sequence: CASSRDSQNDYGYTF. Written as DNA, the CDR3 is TGTGCCAGTAGCCGGGACAGTCAGAATGACTATGGCTACACCTTC.